This T cell receptor (beta chain) was sequenced during a study of blood T cell repertoires in COVID-19. The CDR3 sequence is 14 residues long. Germline CDR1 SQVTM, CDR2 ANQGSEA. V lost 6 bases and J lost 0, with 12 bases in between. Recovery meant two consecutive negative NP/OP PCR tests, professional clearance, or resolved symptoms. Generated by immunoSEQ multiplex PCR, the TCRdb table keeps only in-frame clones and is missing some. The data hold approximately 270,000 clones, with about nine tenths observed a single time. The TCR comes from a middle-aged man who had recovered from COVID-19. The rearrangement joins TRBV29-1 to TRBJ1-3; D may be TRBD1 (5 bases). Material: PBMCs or T cells enriched from blood (not recorded which). The CDR3 DNA reads TGCAGCGTAGAGACAGAGAACTCTGGAAACACCATATATTTT. Translation gives CSVETENSGNTIYF.